Below are 8 T cell receptor beta chains sequenced from a single sample in a study of vaccination and CD4 T cells after COVID-19. Sequenced with the Oncomine TCR Beta short-read assay was DNA taken from cultured CD4+ T cells. TCRdb itself ran the PCR reads through MiXCR, one entry per CDR3 protein. The repertoire holds thousands of distinct CDR3 sequences, with 70% as singletons. These TCRs' antigens remain unknown. Specified treatment: approximately 9-day PBMC culture with coronavirus spike peptide pools or control peptides (ViraFEST assay). The source material was CD4+ T cells from blood, cultured in vitro. These receptors came from a human donor who had recovered from COVID-19.

In its sample, this clonotype was seen a few times. The chain joins TRBV6-2 or TRBV6-3 to TRBJ1-5; D is unresolved. V was trimmed by 7 bases and J by 6 bases, leaving 19 bases between them. Germline lookup yields CDR1 MNHEY and CDR2 SVGEGT. The CDR3 runs to 15 residues. The CDR3 coding sequence is TGTGCCAGCACCCAAAGAGCTGTGGGCGGTCAGCCCCAGCATTTT. Translation: CASTQRAVGGQPQHF.

The V and J genes are TRBV7-8 and TRBJ2-1; D remains ambiguous. Per the germline V gene, CDR1 is SGHVS and CDR2 is FQNEAQ. The CDR3 contains 13 residues. The ends were cut back, 2 bases at V and 5 bases at J, with 7 bases in the middle. The CDR3 DNA sequence: TGTGCCAGCAGCTTAAGTCTCAACAATGAGCAGTTCTTC. Residues: CASSLSLNNEQFF.

Only one count was recorded for this clonotype. The V call is TRBV10-3, the J call TRBJ1-3, with D perhaps matching TRBD1 (5 bases). Germline CDR1 and CDR2: ENHRY and SYGVKD. Trimming left V 7 bases short and J 5 bases short, with 12 bases between. This CDR3 has 13 residues. The CDR3 coding sequence is TGTGCCATCACGACAGACAGCAGAAACACCATATATTTT. This sequence encodes CAITTDSRNTIYF.

The J gene is TRBJ1-1, the V gene TRBV10-3, with 7 bases that match TRBD1. Germline V gives CDR1 ENHRY, CDR2 SYGVKD. After removal of 6 bases from V and 8 bases from J, the junction contained 12 bases not matched to a gene. The CDR3 length is 14 residues. This CDR3 is CAISDPTGEYEAFF. The DNA of the CDR3 is TGTGCCATCAGCGATCCCACAGGGGAATACGAAGCTTTCTTT.

The genes are TRBV15 and TRBJ1-4, with D unclear. With 0 bases removed from V and 11 bases from J, the gap between germline ends came to 22 bases. Germline-derived CDR1 and CDR2 are LNHNV and YYDKDF (reference sequence). This CDR3 comprises 17 residues. The CDR3 spells CATSRDKSPPMSDKLFF. The CDR3 DNA follows: TGTGCCACCAGCAGAGATAAAAGTCCGCCCATGAGTGATAAACTGTTTTTT.

This clonotype rates as medium-sized. The chain has TRBV5-1 and TRBJ1-6; a weak D match, TRBD1 (5 bases). This CDR3 spans 17 amino acids. V was clipped by 0 bases and J by 6 bases, with 16 bases between them. Per germline, CDR1 SGHRS and CDR2 YFSETQ. CDR3 bases: TGCGCCAGCAGCTTGGAGTCCAGGGCAGGCCCTAATTCACCCCTCCACTTT. Its protein is CASSLESRAGPNSPLHF.

This chain uses TRBV6-5 with TRBJ1-2; TRBD1 aligns across 8 bases. Per germline, CDR1 MNHEY and CDR2 SVGAGI. The CDR3 runs 16 residues. Losses at the gene ends were 1 base for V and 4 bases for J; bases not matched to a gene: 8. This CDR3 reads CASSYLGQGRPYGYTF. The CDR3 DNA is TGTGCCAGCAGTTACTTAGGACAGGGCAGACCCTATGGCTACACCTTC.

The CDR3 here is CASSAGTSYNSPLHF. CDR3 DNA: TGTGCCAGCTCAGCCGGGACAAGCTATAATTCACCCCTCCACTTT. V is TRBV19 and J is TRBJ1-6; a possible D gene is TRBD1 (6 bases). The CDR3 totals 15 residues. Trimming cost V 9 bases and J 3 bases, with 15 bases left between them. Germline CDR1 LNHDA, CDR2 SQIVND (reference sequence).